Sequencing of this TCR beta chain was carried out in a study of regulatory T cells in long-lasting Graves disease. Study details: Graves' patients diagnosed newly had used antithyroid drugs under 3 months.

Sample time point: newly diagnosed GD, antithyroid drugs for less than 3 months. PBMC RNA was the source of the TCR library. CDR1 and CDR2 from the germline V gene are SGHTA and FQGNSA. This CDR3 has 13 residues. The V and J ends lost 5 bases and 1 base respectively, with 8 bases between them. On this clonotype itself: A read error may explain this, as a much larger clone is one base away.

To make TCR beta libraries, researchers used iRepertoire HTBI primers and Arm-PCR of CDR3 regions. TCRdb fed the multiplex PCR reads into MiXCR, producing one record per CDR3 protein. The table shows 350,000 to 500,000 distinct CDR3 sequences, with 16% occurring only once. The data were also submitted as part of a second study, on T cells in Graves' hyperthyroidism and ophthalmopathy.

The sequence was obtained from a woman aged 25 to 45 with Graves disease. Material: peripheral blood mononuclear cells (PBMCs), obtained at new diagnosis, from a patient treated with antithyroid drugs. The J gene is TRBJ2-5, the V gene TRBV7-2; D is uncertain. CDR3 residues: CASSRPIQETQYF. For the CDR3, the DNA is TGTGCCAGCAGCCGGCCTATCCAAGAGACCCAGTACTTC.